Presented here are 26 T cell receptor beta chains from one specimen sequenced in a study of T cell repertoires in cytomegalovirus infection. These receptors have no identified antigens. From the reads, TCRdb called clonotypes with MiXCR, one entry per CDR3 protein. The sample has 100,000 to 150,000 distinct CDR3 sequences; 30% to 40% are singletons. The sequencing used CD8+ T cells from cultured PBMCs, collected from culture after CMV antigen stimulation. All receptors derive from a human donor in good health (CMV status not recorded). Some clones in this sample may be carry-over from other donors' samples.

This clonotype was counted only a few times. The chain links TRBV11-3 to TRBJ2-1; 7 bases line up with TRBD1. The V gene's germline CDR1 is SGHNT and CDR2 YENEEA. CDR3 length: 13 residues. V trimming: 3 bases; J trimming: 4 bases; junction bases outside the gene matches: 0. The CDR3 protein is CASSLTGYNEQFF. In DNA form, the CDR3 reads TGTGCCAGCAGCTTGACAGGGTACAATGAGCAGTTCTTC.

This chain uses TRBV7-6 with TRBJ1-1; 7 bases fit TRBD1. The CDR3 sequence is 15 residues long. Unmatched junction bases numbered 7, after V lost 1 base and J lost 5 bases. In germline, CDR1 is SGHVS, CDR2 FNYEAQ. This CDR3 is CASSLEAGGKTEAFF. The CDR3 nucleotides read TGTGCCAGCAGCTTAGAGGCAGGGGGAAAAACTGAAGCTTTCTTT.

This rearrangement joins TRBV11-2 to TRBJ1-6; 7 bases align to TRBD1. Looked up from germline, CDR1 is SGHAT and CDR2 is FQNNGV. The CDR3 loop spans 17 amino acids. V was clipped by 5 bases and J by 0 bases; unmatched bases: 7. CDR3 in DNA: TGTGCCAGCAGCGCCACGACAGGGAGCTCCTATAATTCACCCCTCCACTTT. Protein sequence: CASSATTGSSYNSPLHF.

The chain links TRBV9 to TRBJ1-6; 10 bases fit TRBD1. CDR3 size: 15 residues. CDR1 SGDLS and CDR2 YYNGEE come from the germline V gene. With V trimmed by 4 bases and J by 8 bases, 6 bases remained unmatched. CDR3 nucleotides: TGTGCCAGCAGCTTAGAGGGACAGGGGTATTCACCCCTCCACTTT. Its translation: CASSLEGQGYSPLHF.

The V and J genes are TRBV7-6 and TRBJ2-7; D is possibly TRBD2 (5 bases). V lost 6 bases and J 5 bases, leaving 20 bases between the germline ends. Germline V gene lookup returns CDR1 SGHVS and CDR2 FNYEAQ. The CDR3 sequence is 15 residues long. The CDR3 is CASSRSDLGSHEQYF. For the CDR3, the DNA is TGTGCCAGCAGTAGATCCGACCTAGGGAGCCACGAGCAGTACTTC.

Comment on this clonotype: A read error is possible here, since a much larger clone lies one base away. The chain uses TRBV3-1 and TRBJ1-1, with D perhaps TRBD1 (5 bases). There are 16 residues in the CDR3. Per germline, CDR1 LGHDT and CDR2 YNNKEL (reference sequence). Trimming shortened V by 4 bases and J by 6 bases, and 21 bases separated the two germline ends. Here the CDR3 DNA reads TGTGCCAGCAGCCCACCACGGCATGGGGCGTTATCTGAAGCTTTCTTT. This translates into CASSPPRHGALSEAFF. The full variable domain, rest sourced from reference TRBV3-1 and TRBJ1-1, is DTAVSQTPKYLVTQMGNDKSIKCEQNLGHDTMYWYKQDSKKFLKIMFSYNNKELIINETVPNRFSPKSPDKAHLNLHINSLELGDSAVYFCASSPPRHGALSEAFFGQGTRLTVV.

This clonotype was counted between two and nine times. The gene calls are TRBV7-2 and TRBJ1-4; 8 bases align to TRBD1. Per the germline V gene, CDR1 is SGHTA and CDR2 is FQGNSA. The CDR3 sequence is 14 residues long. V shed 5 bases and J 5 bases; nucleotides not matched to a gene: 4. The CDR3 reads CASSPQGGNEKLFF. CDR3 DNA: TGTGCCAGCAGCCCACAGGGGGGCAATGAAAAACTGTTTTTT.

The V gene is TRBV7-6, the J gene TRBJ2-7; 7 bases are a match to TRBD1. The V and J ends lost 5 bases and 2 bases, in that order; junction bases with no gene match: 6. Per the germline V gene, CDR1 is SGHVS and CDR2 is FNYEAQ. The CDR3 is 14 residues long. The CDR3 DNA is TGTGCCAGCAGCCAGGGACAGTTAACCTACGAGCAGTACTTC. Translation gives CASSQGQLTYEQYF. Filled out from reference TRBV7-6 and TRBJ2-7, the complete variable domain reads GAGVSQSPRYKVTKRGQDVALRCDPISGHVSLYWYRQALGQGPEFLTYFNYEAQQDKSGLPNDRFSAERPEGSISTLTIQRTEQRDSAMYRCASSQGQLTYEQYFGPGTRLTVT.

This clonotype appeared a single time. This sequence joins TRBV6-6 and TRBJ1-5; tentatively, D is TRBD1 (5 bases). V shed 5 bases and J shed 0 bases, with 23 bases lying between them. Germline V gene lookup returns CDR1 MNHNY and CDR2 SVGAGI (reference sequence). The CDR3 has 19 amino acids. The CDR3 loop reads CASSALRPGPEYSNQPQHF. In DNA form, the CDR3 reads TGTGCCAGCAGTGCTTTAAGACCGGGACCGGAATATAGCAATCAGCCCCAGCATTTT.

This clonotype showed up many times. V usage is TRBV2 and J usage is TRBJ1-5, with D uncertain. This CDR3 contains 15 residues. V lost 3 bases and J 7 bases, leaving 16 bases between the germline ends. Per germline, CDR1 SNHLY and CDR2 FYNNEI. The CDR3 protein is CASSEVPQARQPQHF. In nucleotides, the CDR3 is TGTGCCAGCAGTGAGGTTCCCCAGGCAAGGCAGCCCCAGCATTTT.

The sample holds one count of this clonotype. J is TRBJ1-5 and V is TRBV19, with D tentatively TRBD1 (6 bases). The CDR3 totals 16 residues. The V end lost 6 bases, the J end lost 6 bases, and 21 bases lay between the germline ends. CDR1 LNHDA and CDR2 SQIVND come from the germline V gene (reference sequence). As DNA, the CDR3 is TGTGCCAGTAGGGGTTGGGCAGGGGAACCCGGTCAGCCCCAGCATTTT. This encodes CASRGWAGEPGQPQHF.

This clonotype was picked up many times. The V gene is TRBV20-1, the J gene TRBJ2-2, with D hard to call. The CDR3 is made up of 15 amino acids. Trimming removed 0 bases at V and 3 bases at J, with 11 bases between. Germline CDR1 DFQATT, CDR2 SNEGSKA (reference sequence). CDR3 in DNA: TGCAGTGCTAGAGAAATGGGGTCGGACACCGGGGAGCTGTTTTTT. It codes for CSAREMGSDTGELFF.

The gene calls are TRBV18 and TRBJ1-4; no clear D. The ends were cut back, 8 bases at V and 0 bases at J, with 22 bases in the middle. The CDR3 has 18 residues. Germline CDR1 reads KGHSH; CDR2 reads LQKENI. The CDR3 reads CASSHESPLRATNEKLFF. CDR3 coding DNA: TGTGCCAGCAGCCATGAGTCGCCCCTCCGAGCAACTAATGAAAAACTGTTTTTT.

The DNA of the CDR3 is TGTGCCAGCAGCGTCACCCGGGACAGGACGTATGGCTACACCTTC. Protein: CASSVTRDRTYGYTF. The chain couples TRBV9 to TRBJ1-2; 8 nucleotides match TRBD1. The J segment lost 5 bases and the V segment lost 2 bases, leaving 8 bases of the junction unmatched. Germline CDR1 SGDLS, CDR2 YYNGEE. This CDR3 spans 15 amino acids.

There are a few counts of this clonotype. The chain couples TRBV11-2 to TRBJ2-5, with a possible D match to TRBD2 (6 bases). CDR1 is SGHAT, CDR2 FQNNGV, per germline. The CDR3 sequence is 15 residues long. Trimming took off 6 bases at V and 4 bases at J, with 18 bases between the two ends. Here the CDR3 reads CASSSRTGEVETQYF. The CDR3 coding sequence is TGTGCCAGCAGTTCACGGACGGGAGAAGTAGAGACCCAGTACTTC.

This clonotype was observed many times. The V call is TRBV7-6, the J call TRBJ1-5; the D gene is possibly TRBD1 (6 bases). Germline V gives CDR1 SGHVS, CDR2 FNYEAQ. This CDR3 is 15 amino acids long. Trimming took off 0 bases at V and 4 bases at J, with 10 bases between the two ends. CDR3 region: CASSLAAGENQPQHF. As DNA, the CDR3 is TGTGCCAGCAGCTTAGCGGCAGGGGAAAATCAGCCCCAGCATTTT.

A few counts support this clonotype. CDR3 sequence: CASSGEGGKAFF. The CDR3, as DNA: TGTGCCAGCAGCGGAGAGGGGGGCAAAGCTTTCTTT. The chain uses TRBV7-9 and TRBJ1-1; possibly TRBD1 for D (6 bases). Germline CDR1 reads SEHNR; CDR2 reads FQNEAQ (reference sequence). There are 12 residues in the CDR3. Trimming removed 5 bases at V and 9 bases at J, with 13 bases between.

V usage is TRBV5-4 and J usage is TRBJ1-2; D not resolved. The CDR3 is 14 amino acids. V was clipped by 2 bases and J by 0 bases, with 8 bases between them. The germline CDR1 and CDR2 sequences are SGHNT and YYREEE (reference sequence). The CDR3 DNA sequence: TGTGCCAGCAGCTTAGACCGCTCTAACTATGGCTACACCTTC. Translation: CASSLDRSNYGYTF.

The chain employs TRBV11-2 and TRBJ2-3, with D possibly matching TRBD2 (6 bases). V lost 1 base, J lost 2 bases, and 10 bases lay in between. The germline CDR1 and CDR2 sequences are SGHAT and FQNNGV. The CDR3 has 15 residues. CDR3 residues: CASSLGSGDTDTQYF. DNA for the CDR3: TGTGCCAGCAGCTTAGGGTCGGGGGACACAGATACGCAGTATTTT. Complete variable domain (other parts from reference TRBV11-2 and TRBJ2-3): EAGVAQSPRYKIIEKRQSVAFWCNPISGHATLYWYQQILGQGPKLLIQFQNNGVVDDSQLPKDRFSAERLKGVDSTLKIQPAKLEDSAVYLCASSLGSGDTDTQYFGPGTRLTVL.

This clonotype was counted only a few times. The chain joins TRBV12-3 or TRBV12-4 to TRBJ2-3; D may be TRBD1 or TRBD2 (6 bases each). The CDR3 has 16 residues. V was trimmed by 5 bases and J by 6 bases, leaving 21 bases between them. CDR3 region: CASSPRDILIGDTQYF. In nucleotides, the CDR3 is TGTGCCAGCAGTCCGCGGGACATCTTAATTGGGGATACGCAGTATTTT.

This clonotype showed up just a few times. The gene calls are TRBV19 and TRBJ2-1; 10 bases fit TRBD2. Germline lookup yields CDR1 LNHDA and CDR2 SQIVND (reference sequence). The CDR3 covers 15 residues. Trimming at V came to 6 bases and at J to 8 bases, leaving 10 bases not matched to a gene. The DNA for the CDR3 is TGTGCCAGTAGACCAAGAGCGGGGGGGATCCATGAGCAGTTCTTC. This gives the protein CASRPRAGGIHEQFF.

CDR3 protein: CATSTGLAGGTDTQYF. CDR3 nucleotide sequence: TGTGCCACCAGCACGGGACTAGCGGGGGGCACAGATACGCAGTATTTT. This sequence joins TRBV15 and TRBJ2-3; TRBD2 agrees at 14 bases. In germline, CDR1 is LNHNV, CDR2 YYDKDF (reference sequence). V was clipped by 4 bases and J by 1 base; unmatched bases: 1. The CDR3 loop spans 16 amino acids.

The rearrangement joins TRBV6-5 to TRBJ2-3; D is uncertain. Trimming took off 7 bases at V and 2 bases at J, with 7 bases between the two ends. Germline lookup yields CDR1 MNHEY and CDR2 SVGAGI. The CDR3 is 12 amino acids. The CDR3 region is CASTDLTDTQYF. Written as DNA, the CDR3 is TGTGCCAGCACCGACCTCACAGATACGCAGTATTTT.

This clonotype occurred a few times. The V gene is TRBV27, the J gene TRBJ1-1; D gene uncertain. The CDR3 loop spans 12 amino acids. Per germline, CDR1 MNHEY and CDR2 SMNVEV (reference sequence). Trimming took off 5 bases at V and 8 bases at J, with 12 bases between the two ends. The CDR3 bases are TGTGCCAGCAGTAGTGGTAGTTGGGAAGCTTTCTTT. It encodes CASSSGSWEAFF.

This rearrangement joins TRBV6-2 or TRBV6-3 to TRBJ2-7; 9 bases agree with TRBD1. The CDR3 has 15 residues. Germline-derived CDR1 and CDR2 are MNHEY and SVGEGT. The V segment lost 4 bases and the J segment 6 bases; nucleotides outside the gene matches: 10. The CDR3 is CASSWRGTGGGEQYF. In nucleotides, the CDR3 is TGTGCCAGCAGTTGGCGGGGAACAGGGGGCGGCGAGCAGTACTTC.

The chain links TRBV27 to TRBJ1-1; a weak D match, TRBD1 (6 bases). The CDR3 extends over 14 amino acids. Trimming took off 4 bases at V and 4 bases at J, with 13 bases between the two ends. Germline values: CDR1 MNHEY, CDR2 SMNVEV (reference sequence). Here the CDR3 DNA reads TGTGCCAGCAGTTGGGCACAGGGATTCACTGAAGCTTTCTTT. Protein sequence: CASSWAQGFTEAFF.